The clone carrying this TCR beta chain was found once. Germline V CDR1 and CDR2: GTSNPN, SVGIG (reference sequence). This CDR3 has 13 amino acids. Losses at the gene ends were 2 bases for V and 8 bases for J; bases not matched to a gene: 6. The entry originates in a study of T cell responses to AZD1222 COVID-19 vaccine. Method: immunoSEQ multiplex PCR; TCRdb's copy keeps in-frame clones and lacks some. The sample has about 190,000 clones; approximately 92% are singletons. This TCR was sampled from an adult in good health. The source was peripheral blood, collected on day 0 of AZD1222 vaccination. V is TRBV30 and J is TRBJ1-2; 9 nucleotides line up with TRBD1. This chain's CDR3 is CAWSIQGAGGYTF. CDR3 nucleotide sequence: TGTGCCTGGAGTATACAGGGGGCAGGGGGCTACACCTTC.